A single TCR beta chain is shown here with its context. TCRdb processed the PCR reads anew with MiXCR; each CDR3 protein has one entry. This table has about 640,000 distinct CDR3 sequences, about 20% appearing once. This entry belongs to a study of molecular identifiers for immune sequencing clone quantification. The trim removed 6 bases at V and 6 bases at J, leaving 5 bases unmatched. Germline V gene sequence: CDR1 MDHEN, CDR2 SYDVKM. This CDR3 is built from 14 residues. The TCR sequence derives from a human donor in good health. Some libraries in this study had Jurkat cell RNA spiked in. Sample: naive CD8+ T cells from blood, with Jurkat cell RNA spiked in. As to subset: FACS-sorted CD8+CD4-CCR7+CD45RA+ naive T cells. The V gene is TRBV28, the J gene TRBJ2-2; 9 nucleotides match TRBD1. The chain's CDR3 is CASSLQGASGELFF. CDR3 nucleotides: TGTGCCAGCAGCTTACAGGGGGCGTCCGGGGAGCTGTTTTTT.